Sequencing of this TCR beta chain was carried out in a study of CD4 T cells in relation to SARS-CoV-2 and coronaviruses. Study at large: The negative reference was HIV-1 Nef peptide pool or peptide-free culture. The study, taken as a whole, reports: In roughly 65% of donors, memory CD4+ clonotypes crossrecognized SARS-CoV-2 and at least one common cold coronavirus spike.

TCRdb keeps only in-frame clones here, not all; method: immunoSEQ multiplex PCR. The data contain about 22,000 clones, 77% of them singletons. V dropped 5 bases and J dropped 4; count of bases not matched to a gene: 15. The CDR3 sequence is 17 residues long. Germline CDR1 SGHDN, CDR2 FVKESK. A word on this clone: Its matching antigen is unknown.

Unexposed donor CD4+ T cells date from about 2011-2019, before the COVID-19 pandemic. CD4+ T cells were isolated from the cells after about nine days of culture. This receptor was identified in a human donor in good health. Sequenced input: CD4+ T cells from PBMCs, cultured in vitro. V is TRBV14 and J is TRBJ2-7, with 9 bases matching TRBD1. CDR3 in amino acids: CASSKLRTGTGMYEQYF. The CDR3 region has the DNA TGTGCCAGCAGCAAATTACGTACCGGGACAGGGATGTACGAGCAGTACTTC.